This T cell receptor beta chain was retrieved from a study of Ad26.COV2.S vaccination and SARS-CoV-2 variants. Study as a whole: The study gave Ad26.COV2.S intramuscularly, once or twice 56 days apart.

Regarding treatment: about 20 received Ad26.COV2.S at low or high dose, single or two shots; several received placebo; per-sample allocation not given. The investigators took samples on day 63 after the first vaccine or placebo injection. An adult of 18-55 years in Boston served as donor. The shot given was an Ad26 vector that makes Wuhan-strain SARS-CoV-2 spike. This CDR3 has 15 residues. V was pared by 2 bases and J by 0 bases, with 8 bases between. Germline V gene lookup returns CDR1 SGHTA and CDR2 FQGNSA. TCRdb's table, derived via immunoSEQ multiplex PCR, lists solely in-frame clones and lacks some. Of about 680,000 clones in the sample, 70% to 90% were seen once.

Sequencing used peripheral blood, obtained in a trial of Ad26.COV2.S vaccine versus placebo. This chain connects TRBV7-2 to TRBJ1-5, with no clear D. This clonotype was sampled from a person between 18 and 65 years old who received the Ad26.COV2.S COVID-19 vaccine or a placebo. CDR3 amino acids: CASSLLVTSNQPQHF. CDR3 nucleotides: TGTGCCAGCAGCTTATTAGTAACTAGCAATCAGCCCCAGCATTTT.